A selection of T cell receptor beta chains follows, all from one sample in a study of beta chain features in type 1 diabetes. Data came from immunoSEQ multiplex PCR; TCRdb stores just in-frame clones and leaves some out. The sample carries around 150,000 clones, about 9% recorded once. The sample taken for sequencing was central memory CD4+ T cells from blood. Source of these receptors: a woman between 18 and 29 years old with type 1 diabetes. The CDR3 runs from the conserved cysteine through the conserved F or W. The order of the fields is V gene, D gene, J gene, clone size, CDR3 protein, CDR3 DNA. A D gene is named only where the DNA matches it firmly. Not every row has a clone size; where given, it reads once, few, many or a size class.

>TRBV29-1|-|TRBJ1-1|-
CSVSAQASNTEAFF
TGCAGCGTATCCGCGCAGGCCTCGAACACTGAAGCTTTCTTT
>TRBV7-2|-|TRBJ1-5|-
CASSLFGQTNQPQHF
TGTGCCAGCAGCTTATTTGGACAGACAAATCAGCCCCAGCATTTT
>TRBV19|TRBD1|TRBJ2-2|-
CASSRDRGGTGELFF
TGTGCCAGTAGTAGGGACAGGGGAGGAACCGGGGAGCTGTTTTTT
>TRBV11-2|TRBD1|TRBJ2-1|few
CASSAWTGGINEQFF
TGTGCCAGCAGCGCCTGGACAGGGGGCATCAATGAGCAGTTCTTC
>TRBV7-2|-|TRBJ2-1|-
CASSLVAARSYNEQFF
TGTGCCAGCAGCTTAGTGGCCGCCCGTTCCTACAATGAGCAGTTCTTC
>TRBV29-1|TRBD2|TRBJ2-5|-
CSAGTSGEETQYF
TGCAGCGCCGGGACTAGCGGAGAAGAGACCCAGTACTTC
>TRBV18|TRBD2|TRBJ2-1|-
CASSPRTSGGGEQFF
TGTGCCAGCTCACCAAGGACTAGCGGAGGTGGTGAGCAGTTCTTC
>TRBV6-5|-|TRBJ2-1|-
CASSYLASRHNEQFF
TGTGCCAGCAGTTACCTGGCTAGCAGACACAATGAGCAGTTCTTC
>TRBV19|-|TRBJ1-2|few
CASSIGENNGYTF
TGTGCCAGTAGTATAGGAGAGAATAATGGCTACACCTTC
>TRBV5-1|TRBD2|TRBJ2-1|-
CASSLVGGGNEQFF
TGCGCCAGCAGCTTGGTCGGGGGGGGGAATGAGCAGTTCTTC
>TRBV4-3|TRBD1|TRBJ1-4|few
CASSQDPPRGTGNEKLFF
TGCGCCAGCAGCCAAGACCCCCCTCGCGGGACAGGGAATGAAAAACTGTTTTTT